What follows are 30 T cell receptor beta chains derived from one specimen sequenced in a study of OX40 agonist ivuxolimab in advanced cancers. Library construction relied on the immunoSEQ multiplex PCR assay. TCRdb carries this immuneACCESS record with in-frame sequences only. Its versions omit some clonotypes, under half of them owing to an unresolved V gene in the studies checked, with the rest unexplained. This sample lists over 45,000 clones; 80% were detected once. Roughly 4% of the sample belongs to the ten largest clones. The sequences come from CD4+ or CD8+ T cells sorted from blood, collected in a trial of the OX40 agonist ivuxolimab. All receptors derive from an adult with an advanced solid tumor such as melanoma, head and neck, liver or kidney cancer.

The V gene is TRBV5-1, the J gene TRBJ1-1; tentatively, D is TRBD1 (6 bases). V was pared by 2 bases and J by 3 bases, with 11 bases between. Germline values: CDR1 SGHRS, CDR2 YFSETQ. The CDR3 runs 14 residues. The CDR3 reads CASSFRAGDTEAFF. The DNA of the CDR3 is TGCGCCAGCAGCTTCAGGGCAGGGGACACTGAAGCTTTCTTT.

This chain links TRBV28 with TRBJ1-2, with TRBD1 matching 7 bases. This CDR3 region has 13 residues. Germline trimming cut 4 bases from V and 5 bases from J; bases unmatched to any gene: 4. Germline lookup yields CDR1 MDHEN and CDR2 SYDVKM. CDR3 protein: CASSSTGHYGYTF. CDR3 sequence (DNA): TGTGCCAGCAGTTCGACAGGGCATTATGGCTACACCTTC.

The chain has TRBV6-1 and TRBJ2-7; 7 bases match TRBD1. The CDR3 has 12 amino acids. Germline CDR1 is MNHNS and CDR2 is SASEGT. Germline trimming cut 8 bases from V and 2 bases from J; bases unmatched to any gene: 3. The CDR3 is CASGGQTYEQYF. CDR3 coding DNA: TGTGCCAGCGGGGGACAGACCTACGAGCAGTACTTC.

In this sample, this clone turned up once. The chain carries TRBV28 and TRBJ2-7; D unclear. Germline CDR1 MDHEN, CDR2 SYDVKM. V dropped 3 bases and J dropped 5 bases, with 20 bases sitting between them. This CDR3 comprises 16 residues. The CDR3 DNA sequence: TGTGCCAGCAGTTTCCCTCTGAGACCCTCTGTGGACGAGCAGTACTTC. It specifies CASSFPLRPSVDEQYF.

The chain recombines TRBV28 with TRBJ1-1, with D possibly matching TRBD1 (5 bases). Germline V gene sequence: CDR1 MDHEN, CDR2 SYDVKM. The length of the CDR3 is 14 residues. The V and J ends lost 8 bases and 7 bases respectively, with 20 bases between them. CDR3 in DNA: TGTGCCAGCGGAAGACAGTCCCGGTCGGGTGAAGCTTTCTTT. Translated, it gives CASGRQSRSGEAFF.

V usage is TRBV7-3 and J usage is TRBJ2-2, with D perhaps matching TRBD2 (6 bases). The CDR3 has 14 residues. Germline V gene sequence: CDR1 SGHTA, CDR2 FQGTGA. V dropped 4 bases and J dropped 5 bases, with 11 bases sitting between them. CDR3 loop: CASSYRRETGELFF. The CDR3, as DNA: TGTGCCAGCAGCTACCGCCGGGAGACCGGGGAGCTGTTTTTT.

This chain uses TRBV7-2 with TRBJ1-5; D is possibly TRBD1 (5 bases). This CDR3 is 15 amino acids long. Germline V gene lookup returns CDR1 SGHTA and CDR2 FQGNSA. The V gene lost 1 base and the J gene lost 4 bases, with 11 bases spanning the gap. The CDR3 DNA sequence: TGTGCCAGCAGCTTAGAATATGGGGGGAATCAGCCCCAGCATTTT. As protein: CASSLEYGGNQPQHF.

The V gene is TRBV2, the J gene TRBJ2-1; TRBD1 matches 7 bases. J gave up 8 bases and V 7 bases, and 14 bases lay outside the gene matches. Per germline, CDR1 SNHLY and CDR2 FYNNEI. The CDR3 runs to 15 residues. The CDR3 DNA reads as TGTGCCAGCATGAGGGGGCCCCCCGATACCGATGAGCAGTTCTTC. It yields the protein CASMRGPPDTDEQFF. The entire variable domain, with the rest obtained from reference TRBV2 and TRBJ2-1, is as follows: EPEVTQTPSHQVTQMGQEVILRCVPISNHLYFYWYRQILGQKVEFLVSFYNNEISEKSEIFDDQFSVERPDGSNFTLKIRSTKLEDSAMYFCASMRGPPDTDEQFFGPGTRLTVL.

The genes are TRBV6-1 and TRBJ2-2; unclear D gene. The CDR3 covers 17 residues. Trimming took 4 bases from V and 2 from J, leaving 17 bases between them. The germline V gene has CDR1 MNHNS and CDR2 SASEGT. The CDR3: CASSGRSHQINTGELFF. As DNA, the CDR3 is TGTGCCAGCAGTGGACGGAGTCACCAGATTAACACCGGGGAGCTGTTTTTT.

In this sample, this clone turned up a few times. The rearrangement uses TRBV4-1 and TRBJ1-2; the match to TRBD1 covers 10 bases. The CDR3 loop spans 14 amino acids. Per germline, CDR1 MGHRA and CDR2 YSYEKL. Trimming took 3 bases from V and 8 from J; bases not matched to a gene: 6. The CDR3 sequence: CASSHSGQGEGYTF. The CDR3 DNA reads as TGCGCCAGCAGCCACTCTGGACAGGGGGAAGGCTACACCTTC.

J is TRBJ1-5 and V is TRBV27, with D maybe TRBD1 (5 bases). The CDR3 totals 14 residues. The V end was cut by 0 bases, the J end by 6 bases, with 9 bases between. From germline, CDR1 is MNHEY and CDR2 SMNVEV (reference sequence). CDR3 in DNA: TGTGCCAGCAGTTTATCGGGGCGTCTTCAGCCCCAGCATTTT. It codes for CASSLSGRLQPQHF.

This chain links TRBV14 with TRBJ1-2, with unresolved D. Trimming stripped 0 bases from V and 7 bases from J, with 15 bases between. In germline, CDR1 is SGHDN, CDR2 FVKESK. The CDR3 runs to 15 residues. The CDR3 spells CASSQDRFRWTGYTF. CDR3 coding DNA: TGTGCCAGCAGCCAAGATAGGTTCCGTTGGACTGGCTACACCTTC.

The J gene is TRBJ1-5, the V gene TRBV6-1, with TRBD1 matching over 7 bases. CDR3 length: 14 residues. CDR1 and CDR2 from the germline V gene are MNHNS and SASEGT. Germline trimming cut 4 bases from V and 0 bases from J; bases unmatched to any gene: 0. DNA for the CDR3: TGTGCCAGCAGTGGGGACAGTAGCAATCAGCCCCAGCATTTT. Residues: CASSGDSSNQPQHF.

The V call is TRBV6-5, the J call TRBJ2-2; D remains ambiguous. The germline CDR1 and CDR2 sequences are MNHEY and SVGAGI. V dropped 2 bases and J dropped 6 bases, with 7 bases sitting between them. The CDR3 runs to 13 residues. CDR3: CASSYESAGELFF. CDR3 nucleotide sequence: TGTGCCAGCAGTTACGAAAGCGCCGGGGAGCTGTTTTTT.

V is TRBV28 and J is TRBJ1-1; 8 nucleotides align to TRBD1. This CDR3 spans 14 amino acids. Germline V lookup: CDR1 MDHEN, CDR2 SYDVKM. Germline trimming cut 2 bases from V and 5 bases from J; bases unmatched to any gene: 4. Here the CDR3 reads CASSLPRGQTEAFF. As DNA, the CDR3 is TGTGCCAGCAGTTTACCCAGGGGGCAGACTGAAGCTTTCTTT.

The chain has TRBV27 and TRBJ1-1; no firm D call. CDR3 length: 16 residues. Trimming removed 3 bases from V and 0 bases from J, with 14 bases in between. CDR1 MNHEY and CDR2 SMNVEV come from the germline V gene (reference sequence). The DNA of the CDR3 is TGTGCCAGCAGTTTTGACAAATGGGAGATGAACACTGAAGCTTTCTTT. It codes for CASSFDKWEMNTEAFF.

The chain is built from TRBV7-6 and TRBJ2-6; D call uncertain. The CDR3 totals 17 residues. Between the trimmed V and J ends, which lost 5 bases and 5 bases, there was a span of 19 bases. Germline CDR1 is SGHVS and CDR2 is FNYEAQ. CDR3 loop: CASSNLNLKSRANVLTF. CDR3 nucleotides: TGTGCCAGCAGCAATCTGAATCTCAAAAGTCGGGCCAACGTCCTGACTTTC.

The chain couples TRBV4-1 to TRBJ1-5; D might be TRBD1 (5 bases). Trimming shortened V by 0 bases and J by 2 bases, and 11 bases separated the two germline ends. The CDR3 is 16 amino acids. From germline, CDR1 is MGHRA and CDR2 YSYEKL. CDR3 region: CASSQDGGIGNQPQHF. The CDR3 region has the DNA TGCGCCAGCAGCCAAGATGGGGGGATAGGCAATCAGCCCCAGCATTTT.

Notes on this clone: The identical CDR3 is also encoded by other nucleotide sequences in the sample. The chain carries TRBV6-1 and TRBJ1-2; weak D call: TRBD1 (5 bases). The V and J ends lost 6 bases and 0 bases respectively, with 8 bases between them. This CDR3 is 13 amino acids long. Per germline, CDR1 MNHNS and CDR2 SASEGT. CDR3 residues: CASSQGANYGYTF. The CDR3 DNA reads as TGTGCCAGCAGCCAGGGTGCTAACTATGGCTACACCTTC.

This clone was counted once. In DNA form, the CDR3 reads TGTGCCAGCAGCTTAACACCTAACACCGGGGAGCTGTTTTTT. Its protein is CASSLTPNTGELFF. The chain couples TRBV7-9 to TRBJ2-2, with D hard to call. CDR3 size: 14 residues. Germline lookup yields CDR1 SEHNR and CDR2 FQNEAQ (reference sequence). The ends were cut back, 2 bases at V and 2 bases at J, with 6 bases in the middle.

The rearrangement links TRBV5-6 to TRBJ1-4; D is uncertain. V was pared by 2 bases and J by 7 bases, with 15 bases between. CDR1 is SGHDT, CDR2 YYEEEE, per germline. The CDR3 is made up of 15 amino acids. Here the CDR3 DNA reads TGTGCCAGCAGCTTCGGGGAAATTGGTTTTGAAAAACTGTTTTTT. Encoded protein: CASSFGEIGFEKLFF.

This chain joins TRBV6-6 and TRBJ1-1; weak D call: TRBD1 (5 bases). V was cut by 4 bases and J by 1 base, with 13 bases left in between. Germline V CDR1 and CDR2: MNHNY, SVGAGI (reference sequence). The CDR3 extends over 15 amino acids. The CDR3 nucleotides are TGTGCCAGCAGTTTTTCCAACGGGGCGAACACTGAAGCTTTCTTT. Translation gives CASSFSNGANTEAFF.

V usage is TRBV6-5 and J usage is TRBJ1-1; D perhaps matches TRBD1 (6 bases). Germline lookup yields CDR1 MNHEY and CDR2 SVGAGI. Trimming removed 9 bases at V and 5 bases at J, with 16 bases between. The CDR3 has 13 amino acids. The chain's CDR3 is CASVFRGGTEAFF. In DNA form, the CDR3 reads TGTGCCAGTGTATTTAGGGGGGGAACTGAAGCTTTCTTT.

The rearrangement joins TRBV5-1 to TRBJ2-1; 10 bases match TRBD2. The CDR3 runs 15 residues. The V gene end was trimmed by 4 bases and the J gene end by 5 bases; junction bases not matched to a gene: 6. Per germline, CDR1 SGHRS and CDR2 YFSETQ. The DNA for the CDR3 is TGCGCCAGCAGCACCCTAGCGGGGGCTGACAATGAGCAGTTCTTC. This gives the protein CASSTLAGADNEQFF.

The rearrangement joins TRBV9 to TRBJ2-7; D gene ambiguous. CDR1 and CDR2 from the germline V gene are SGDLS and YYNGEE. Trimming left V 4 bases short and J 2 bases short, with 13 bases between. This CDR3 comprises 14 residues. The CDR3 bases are TGTGCCAGCAGCCCCCGGTTTGAAACCTACGAGCAGTACTTC. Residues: CASSPRFETYEQYF.

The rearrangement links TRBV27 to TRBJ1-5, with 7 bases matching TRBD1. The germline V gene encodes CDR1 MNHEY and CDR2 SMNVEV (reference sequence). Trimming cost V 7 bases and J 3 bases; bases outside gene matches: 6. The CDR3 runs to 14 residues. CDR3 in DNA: TGTGCCAGCACCCCGACAGGGCTCAATCAGCCCCAGCATTTT. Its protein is CASTPTGLNQPQHF.

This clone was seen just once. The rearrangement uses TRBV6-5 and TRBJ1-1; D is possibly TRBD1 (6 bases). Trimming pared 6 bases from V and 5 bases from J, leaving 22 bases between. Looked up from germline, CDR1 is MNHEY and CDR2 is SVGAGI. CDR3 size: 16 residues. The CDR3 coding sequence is TGTGCCAGCAGCTACCTCCCTCTTCGGGGGCAGACTGAAGCTTTCTTT. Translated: CASSYLPLRGQTEAFF.

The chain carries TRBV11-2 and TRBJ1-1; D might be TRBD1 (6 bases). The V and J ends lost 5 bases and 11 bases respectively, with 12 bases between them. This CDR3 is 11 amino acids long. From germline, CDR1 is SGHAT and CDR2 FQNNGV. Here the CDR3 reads CASSLGGSAFF. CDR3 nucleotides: TGTGCCAGCAGCCTCGGGGGCTCCGCTTTCTTT.

This CDR3 is CASSSGSSPLHF. The CDR3 DNA reads as TGTGCCAGCAGCTCAGGGAGTTCACCCCTCCACTTT. The chain has TRBV7-2 and TRBJ1-6; weak D call: TRBD1 (5 bases). The CDR3 consists of 12 residues. V lost 4 bases, J lost 9 bases, and 7 bases lay in between. The germline CDR1 and CDR2 sequences are SGHTA and FQGNSA.

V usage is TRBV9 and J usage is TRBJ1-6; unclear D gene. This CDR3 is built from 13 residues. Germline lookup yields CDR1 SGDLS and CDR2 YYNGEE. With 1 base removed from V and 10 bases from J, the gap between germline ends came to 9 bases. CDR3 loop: CASSVSRVSPLHF. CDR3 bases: TGTGCCAGCAGCGTAAGTCGGGTATCACCCCTCCACTTT. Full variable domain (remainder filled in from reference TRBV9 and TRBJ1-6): DSGVTQTPKHLITATGQRVTLRCSPRSGDLSVYWYQQSLDQGLQFLIQYYNGEERAKGNILERFSAQQFPDLHSELNLSSLELGDSALYFCASSVSRVSPLHFGNGTRLTVT.